This is a list of T cell receptor beta chains from one sample in a study of blood T cell repertoires in COVID-19. Some clones are missing from TCRdb's copy, which holds only in-frame ones; the method was immunoSEQ multiplex PCR. The table has 60,000 or so clones, roughly 88% seen once. The sequenced material came from peripheral blood. All receptors derive from a man aged 25-45 years with COVID-19, enrolled during active disease. Both conserved end residues are part of each CDR3. The order of the fields is D gene, J gene, clone size, V gene, CDR3 protein, CDR3 DNA. The D gene is left open where the match is weak. Size is omitted from some rows. Given values are once, few, many or a class for expanded clones.

.,TRBJ1-2,once,TRBV5-1,CASSLASGNYGYTF,TGCGCCAGCAGCTTGGCTTCAGGGAACTATGGCTACACCTTC
.,TRBJ1-4,.,TRBV9,CASSAHGATNEKLFF,TGTGCCAGCAGCGCACATGGTGCAACTAATGAAAAACTGTTTTTT
.,TRBJ2-3,medium-sized,TRBV6-4,CASSESSTDTQYF,TGTGCCAGCAGTGAATCTAGCACAGATACGCAGTATTTT
TRBD2,TRBJ2-1,.,TRBV14,CASSQDGLAENEQFF,TGTGCCAGCAGCCAAGACGGACTAGCTGAGAATGAGCAGTTCTTC
.,TRBJ1-1,few,TRBV7-2,CASSNDRATEAFF,TGTGCCAGCAGCAACGACAGAGCCACTGAAGCTTTCTTT
TRBD2,TRBJ2-3,.,TRBV13,CASRKLAADTDTQYF,TGTGCCAGCAGGAAACTAGCGGCTGACACAGATACGCAGTATTTT
TRBD1,TRBJ1-4,.,TRBV28,CASRPTGRINEKLFF,TGTGCCAGCAGGCCGACAGGGAGAATTAATGAAAAACTGTTTTTT
.,TRBJ2-1,.,TRBV28,CASSKYSHNEQFF,TGTGCCAGCAGCAAATACTCCCACAATGAGCAGTTCTTC
.,TRBJ1-2,.,TRBV7-8,CASSLRARQGNYGYTF,TGTGCCAGCAGCTTAAGGGCGCGGCAGGGCAACTATGGCTACACCTTC
TRBD2,TRBJ2-7,few,TRBV19,CASTGGSSYEQYF,TGTGCCAGTACCGGCGGGAGCTCCTACGAGCAGTACTTC